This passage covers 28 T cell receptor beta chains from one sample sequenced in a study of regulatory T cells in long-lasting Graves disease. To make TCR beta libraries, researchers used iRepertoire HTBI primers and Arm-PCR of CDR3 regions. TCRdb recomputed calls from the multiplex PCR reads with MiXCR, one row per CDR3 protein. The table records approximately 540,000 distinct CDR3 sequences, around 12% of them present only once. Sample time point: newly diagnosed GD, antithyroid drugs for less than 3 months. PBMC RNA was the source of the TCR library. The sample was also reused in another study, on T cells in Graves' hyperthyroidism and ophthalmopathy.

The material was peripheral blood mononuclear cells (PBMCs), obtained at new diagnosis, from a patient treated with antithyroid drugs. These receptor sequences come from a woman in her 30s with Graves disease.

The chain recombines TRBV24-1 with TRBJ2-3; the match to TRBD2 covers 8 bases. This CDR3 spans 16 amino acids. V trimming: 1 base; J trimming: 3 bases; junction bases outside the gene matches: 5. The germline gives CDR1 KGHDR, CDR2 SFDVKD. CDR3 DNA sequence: TGTGCCACCAGTGATTTTGCGGGAGGCACGACAGATACGCAGTATTTT. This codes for CATSDFAGGTTDTQYF.

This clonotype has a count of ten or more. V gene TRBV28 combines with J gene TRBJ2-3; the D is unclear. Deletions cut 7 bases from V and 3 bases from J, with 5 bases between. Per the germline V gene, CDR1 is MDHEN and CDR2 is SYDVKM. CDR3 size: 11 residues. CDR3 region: CASTVTDTQYF. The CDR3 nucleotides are TGTGCCAGCACAGTTACAGATACGCAGTATTTT. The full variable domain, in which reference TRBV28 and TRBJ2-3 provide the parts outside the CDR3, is DVKVTQSSRYLVKRTGEKVFLECVQDMDHENMFWYRQDPGLGLRLIYFSYDVKMKEKGDIPEGYSVSREKKERFSLILESASTNQTSMYLCASTVTDTQYFGPGTRLTVL.

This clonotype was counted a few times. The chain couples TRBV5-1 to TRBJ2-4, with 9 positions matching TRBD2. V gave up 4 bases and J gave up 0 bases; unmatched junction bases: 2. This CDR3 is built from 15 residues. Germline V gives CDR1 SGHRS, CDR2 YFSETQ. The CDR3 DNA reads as TGCGCCAGCAGCCTGACTAGCGGAGCCAAAAACATTCAGTACTTC. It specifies CASSLTSGAKNIQYF.

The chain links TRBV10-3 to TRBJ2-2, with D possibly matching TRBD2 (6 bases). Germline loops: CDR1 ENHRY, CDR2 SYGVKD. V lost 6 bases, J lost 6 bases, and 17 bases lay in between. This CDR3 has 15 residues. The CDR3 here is CAIRGDSGGPGELFF. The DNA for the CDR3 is TGTGCCATCAGAGGGGACTCTGGAGGACCCGGGGAGCTGTTTTTT.

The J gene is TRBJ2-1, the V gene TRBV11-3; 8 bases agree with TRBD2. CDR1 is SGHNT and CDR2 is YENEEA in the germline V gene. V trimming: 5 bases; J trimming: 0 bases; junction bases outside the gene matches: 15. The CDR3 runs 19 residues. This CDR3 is CASSPTWREAPSSYNEQFF. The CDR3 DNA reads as TGTGCCAGCAGCCCGACGTGGCGGGAGGCCCCTAGCTCCTACAATGAGCAGTTCTTC.

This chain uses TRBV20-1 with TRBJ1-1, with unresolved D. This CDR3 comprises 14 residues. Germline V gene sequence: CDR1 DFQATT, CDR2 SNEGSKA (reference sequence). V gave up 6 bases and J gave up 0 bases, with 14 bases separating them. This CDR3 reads CSATPGGMNTEAFF. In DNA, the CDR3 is TGCAGTGCGACCCCCGGAGGCATGAACACTGAAGCTTTCTTT.

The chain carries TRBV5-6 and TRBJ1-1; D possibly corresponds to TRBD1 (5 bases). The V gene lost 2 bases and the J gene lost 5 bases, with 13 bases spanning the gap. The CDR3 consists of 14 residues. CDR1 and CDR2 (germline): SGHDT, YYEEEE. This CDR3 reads CASSFWGAWTEAFF. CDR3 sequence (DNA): TGTGCCAGCAGCTTCTGGGGCGCGTGGACTGAAGCTTTCTTT.

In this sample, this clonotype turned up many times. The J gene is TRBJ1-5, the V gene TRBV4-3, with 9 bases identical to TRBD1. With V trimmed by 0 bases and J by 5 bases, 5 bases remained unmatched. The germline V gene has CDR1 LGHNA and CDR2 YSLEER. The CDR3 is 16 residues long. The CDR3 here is CASSQDWNRGHQPQHF. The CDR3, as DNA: TGCGCCAGCAGCCAAGATTGGAACAGGGGGCATCAGCCCCAGCATTTT.

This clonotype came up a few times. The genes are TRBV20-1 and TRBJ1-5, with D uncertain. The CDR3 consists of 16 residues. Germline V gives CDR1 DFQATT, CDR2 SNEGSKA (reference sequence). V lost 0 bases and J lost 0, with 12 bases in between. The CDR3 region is CSARDPEGNSNQPQHF. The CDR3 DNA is TGCAGTGCTAGAGACCCCGAAGGAAATAGCAATCAGCCCCAGCATTTT.

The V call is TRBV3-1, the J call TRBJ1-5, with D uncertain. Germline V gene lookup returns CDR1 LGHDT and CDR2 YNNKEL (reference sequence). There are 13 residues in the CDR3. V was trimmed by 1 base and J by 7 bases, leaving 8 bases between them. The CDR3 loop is CASSQAGKQPQHF. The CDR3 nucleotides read TGTGCCAGCAGCCAAGCGGGGAAGCAGCCCCAGCATTTT.

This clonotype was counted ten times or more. CDR3 coding DNA: TGTGCCAGCAGTTCTCCCGGGACTAGCGGGAAGGTTGAGCAGTTCTTC. The encoded protein is CASSSPGTSGKVEQFF. The chain uses TRBV6-2 or TRBV6-3 and TRBJ2-1, with 13 bases matching TRBD2. The V and J ends lost 4 bases and 9 bases, in that order; junction bases with no gene match: 9. Looked up from germline, CDR1 is MNHEY and CDR2 is SVGEGT. The CDR3 consists of 16 residues.

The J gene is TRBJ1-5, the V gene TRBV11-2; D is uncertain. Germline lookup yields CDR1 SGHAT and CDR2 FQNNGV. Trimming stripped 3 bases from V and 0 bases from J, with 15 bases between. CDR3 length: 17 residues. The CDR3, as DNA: TGTGCCAGCAGCTTCCTCCGCGATGAGTATAGCAATCAGCCCCAGCATTTT. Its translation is CASSFLRDEYSNQPQHF.

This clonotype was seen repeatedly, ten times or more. CDR3: CASSLRQSYEQYF. The CDR3 nucleotides are TGTGCCAGCAGTTTAAGGCAGTCCTACGAGCAGTACTTC. V usage is TRBV28 and J usage is TRBJ2-7; D not resolved. Per the germline V gene, CDR1 is MDHEN and CDR2 is SYDVKM. Trimming pared 2 bases from V and 1 base from J, leaving 6 bases between. CDR3 size: 13 residues.

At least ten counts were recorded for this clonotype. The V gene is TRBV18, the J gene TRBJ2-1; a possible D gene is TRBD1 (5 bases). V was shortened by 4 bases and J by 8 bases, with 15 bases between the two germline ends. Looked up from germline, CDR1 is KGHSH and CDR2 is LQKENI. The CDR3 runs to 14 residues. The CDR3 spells CASSQGLGRYEQFF. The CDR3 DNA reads TGTGCCAGCTCACAGGGGTTGGGGCGGTATGAGCAGTTCTTC.

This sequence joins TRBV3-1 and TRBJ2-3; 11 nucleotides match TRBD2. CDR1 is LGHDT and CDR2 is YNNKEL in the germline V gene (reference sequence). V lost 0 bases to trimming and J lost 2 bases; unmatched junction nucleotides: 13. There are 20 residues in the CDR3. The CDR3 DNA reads TGTGCCAGCAGCCAAGATCCCCGCTCTAGCGGGAGGTTGAACACAGATACGCAGTATTTT. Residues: CASSQDPRSSGRLNTDTQYF.

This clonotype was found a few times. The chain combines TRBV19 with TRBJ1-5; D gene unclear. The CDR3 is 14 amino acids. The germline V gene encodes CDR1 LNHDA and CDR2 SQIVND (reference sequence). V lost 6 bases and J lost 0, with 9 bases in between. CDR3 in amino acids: CASRLGTSNQPQHF. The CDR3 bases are TGTGCCAGTAGGCTCGGAACTAGCAATCAGCCCCAGCATTTT.

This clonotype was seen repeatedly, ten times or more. This CDR3 is CASSRDLGYTF. In DNA, the CDR3 is TGTGCCAGCAGCCGGGACCTTGGCTACACCTTC. V gene TRBV11-2 combines with J gene TRBJ1-2, with a tentative D call TRBD1 (5 bases). The CDR3 contains 11 residues. Trimming stripped 5 bases from V and 7 bases from J, with 8 bases between. Germline V gene data show CDR1 as SGHAT and CDR2 as FQNNGV.

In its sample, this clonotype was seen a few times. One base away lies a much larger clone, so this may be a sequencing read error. The CDR3 spells CASRKRGPKFF. CDR3 bases: TGTGCCAGCAGGAAGAGGGGGCCGAAGTTCTTC. The rearrangement links TRBV11-3 to TRBJ2-1, with 7 bases matching TRBD1. The CDR3 has 11 amino acids. V gave up 6 bases and J gave up 14 bases; unmatched junction bases: 7. Germline V gene lookup returns CDR1 SGHNT and CDR2 YENEEA.

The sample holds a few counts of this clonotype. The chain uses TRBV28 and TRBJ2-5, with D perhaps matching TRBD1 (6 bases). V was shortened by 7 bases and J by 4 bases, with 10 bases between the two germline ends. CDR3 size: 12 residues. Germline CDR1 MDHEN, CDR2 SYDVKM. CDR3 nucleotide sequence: TGTGCCAGCACGGTACAGGGAGAGACCCAGTACTTC. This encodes CASTVQGETQYF.

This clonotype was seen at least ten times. CDR3: CATSISRWALGSNQPQHF. In nucleotides, the CDR3 is TGTGCCACCAGCATCTCCCGGTGGGCTCTAGGGAGCAATCAGCCCCAGCATTTT. J is TRBJ1-5 and V is TRBV15; D uncertain. The CDR3 has 18 residues. Germline CDR1 is LNHNV and CDR2 is YYDKDF (reference sequence). V was clipped by 4 bases and J by 1 base, with 20 bases between them.

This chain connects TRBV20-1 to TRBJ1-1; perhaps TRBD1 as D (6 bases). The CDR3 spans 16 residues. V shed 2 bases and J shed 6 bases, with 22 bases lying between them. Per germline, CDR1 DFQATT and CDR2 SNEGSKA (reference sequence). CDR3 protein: CSARKIAGGQGSEAFF. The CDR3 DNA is TGCAGTGCTAGAAAGATCGCGGGAGGGCAGGGGTCTGAAGCTTTCTTT.

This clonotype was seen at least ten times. CDR3 coding DNA: TGTGCCAGCAGCTTAGCGGAGGGACTAGCGAGCGCCTACGAGCAGTACTTC. Protein sequence: CASSLAEGLASAYEQYF. The chain combines TRBV7-2 with TRBJ2-7; 10 bases match TRBD2. V lost 0 bases and J lost 2; bases outside the gene matches: 7. CDR3 length: 17 amino acids. Germline assignment: CDR1 SGHTA and CDR2 FQGNSA.

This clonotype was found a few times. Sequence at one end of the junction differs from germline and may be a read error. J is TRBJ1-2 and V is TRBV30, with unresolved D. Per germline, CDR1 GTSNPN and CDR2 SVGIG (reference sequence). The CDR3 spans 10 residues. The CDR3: CAWNNGGYIF. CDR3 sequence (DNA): TGTGCCTGGAATAACGGAGGCTACATCTTC.

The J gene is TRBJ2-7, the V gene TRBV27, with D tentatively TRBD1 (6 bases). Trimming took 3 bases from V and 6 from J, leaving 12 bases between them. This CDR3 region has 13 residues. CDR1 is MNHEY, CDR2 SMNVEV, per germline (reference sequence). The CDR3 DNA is TGTGCCAGCAGTTTGGTCAGGGGCCCCGAGCAGTACTTC. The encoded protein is CASSLVRGPEQYF.

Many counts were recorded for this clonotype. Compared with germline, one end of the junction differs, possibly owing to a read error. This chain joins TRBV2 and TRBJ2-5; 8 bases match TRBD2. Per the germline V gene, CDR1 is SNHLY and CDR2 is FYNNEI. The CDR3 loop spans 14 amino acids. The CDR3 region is CAGRLSGTQETQYF. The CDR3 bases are TGTGCCGGCAGGCTTAGCGGGACTCAAGAGACCCAGTACTTC.

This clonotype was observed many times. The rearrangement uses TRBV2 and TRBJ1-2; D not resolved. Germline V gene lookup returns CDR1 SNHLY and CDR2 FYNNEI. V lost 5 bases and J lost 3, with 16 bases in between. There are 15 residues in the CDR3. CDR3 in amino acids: CASSIYKAGYYGYTF. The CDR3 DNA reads TGTGCCAGCAGTATATACAAGGCGGGCTACTATGGCTACACCTTC.

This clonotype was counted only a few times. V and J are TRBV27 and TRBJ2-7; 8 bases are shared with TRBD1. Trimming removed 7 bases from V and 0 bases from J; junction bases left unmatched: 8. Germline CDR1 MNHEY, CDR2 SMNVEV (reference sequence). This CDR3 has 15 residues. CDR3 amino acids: CASTGGQESSYEQYF. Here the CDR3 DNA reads TGTGCCAGCACCGGGGGACAGGAGAGCTCCTACGAGCAGTACTTC.

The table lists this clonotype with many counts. The CDR3 protein is CASSPGWAGRAYEQYF. In DNA form, the CDR3 reads TGTGCCAGCAGCCCCGGGTGGGCGGGCAGGGCCTACGAGCAGTACTTC. This sequence joins TRBV11-2 and TRBJ2-7, with D perhaps being TRBD1 or TRBD2 (5 bases each). The CDR3 contains 16 residues. In germline, CDR1 is SGHAT, CDR2 FQNNGV. The V and J ends lost 5 bases and 2 bases respectively, with 19 bases between them.